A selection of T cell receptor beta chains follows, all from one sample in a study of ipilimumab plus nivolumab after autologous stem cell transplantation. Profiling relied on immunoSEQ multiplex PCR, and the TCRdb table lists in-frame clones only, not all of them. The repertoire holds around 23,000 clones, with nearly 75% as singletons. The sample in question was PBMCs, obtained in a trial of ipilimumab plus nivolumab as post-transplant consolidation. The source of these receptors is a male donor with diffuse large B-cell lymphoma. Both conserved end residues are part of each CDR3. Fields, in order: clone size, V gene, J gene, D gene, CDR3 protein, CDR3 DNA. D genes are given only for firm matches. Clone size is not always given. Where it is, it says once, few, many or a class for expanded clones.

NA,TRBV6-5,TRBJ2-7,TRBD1,CASSYSGQGSNEQYF,TGTGCCAGCAGTTACTCGGGACAGGGGTCTAACGAGCAGTACTTC
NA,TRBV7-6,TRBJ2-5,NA,CASSPLGETQYF,TGTGCCAGCAGCCCCCTGGGAGAGACCCAGTACTTC
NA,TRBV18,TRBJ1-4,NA,CASSPPVATNEKLFF,TGTGCCAGCTCACCCCCAGTGGCAACTAATGAAAAACTGTTTTTT
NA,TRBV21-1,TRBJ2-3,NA,CASSKVLSLPPHDTQYF,TGTGCCAGCAGCAAAGTACTGAGTCTCCCCCCTCACGATACGCAGTATTTT
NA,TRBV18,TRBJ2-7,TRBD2,CASSPTSGILSGEQYF,TGTGCCAGCTCACCGACTAGCGGGATCCTATCCGGAGAGCAGTACTTC
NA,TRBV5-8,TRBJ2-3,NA,CASSLAADTQYF,TGTGCCAGCAGCTTGGCGGCAGATACGCAGTATTTT
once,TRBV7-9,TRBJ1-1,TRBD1,CASSLGTGKTFEAFF,TGTGCCAGCAGCTTAGGGACAGGGAAAACCTTTGAAGCTTTCTTT
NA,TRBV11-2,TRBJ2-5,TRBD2,CASSPGLATAQETQYF,TGTGCCAGCAGCCCTGGACTAGCTACTGCCCAAGAGACCCAGTACTTC
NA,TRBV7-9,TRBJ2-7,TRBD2,CASSFRTSGRANEQYF,TGTGCCAGCAGCTTCAGGACTAGCGGGAGGGCCAACGAGCAGTACTTC
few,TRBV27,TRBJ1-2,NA,CASRGRGYFGGGYTF,TGTGCCAGCAGGGGCAGGGGCTATTTCGGAGGTGGCTACACCTTC
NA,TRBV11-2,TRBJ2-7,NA,CASSLGPGGDEQYF,TGTGCCAGCAGCTTAGGCCCAGGGGGGGACGAGCAGTACTTC
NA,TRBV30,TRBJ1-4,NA,CAWSVLEEKLFF,TGTGCCTGGAGTGTACTAGAAGAAAAACTGTTTTTT
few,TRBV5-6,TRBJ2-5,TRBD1,CASSLYRGAETQYF,TGTGCCAGCAGCTTATACAGGGGCGCCGAGACCCAGTACTTC
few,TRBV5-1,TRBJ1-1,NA,CASSLGPGETEAFF,TGCGCCAGCAGCTTGGGTCCAGGGGAGACTGAAGCTTTCTTT
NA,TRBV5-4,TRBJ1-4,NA,CASSLGTGHNEKLFF,TGTGCCAGCAGCTTGGGCACAGGACATAATGAAAAACTGTTTTTT
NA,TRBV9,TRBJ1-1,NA,CASSVGGVAGTEAFF,TGTGCCAGCAGCGTAGGGGGCGTGGCGGGGACTGAAGCTTTCTTT
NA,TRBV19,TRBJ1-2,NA,CASSISRAGPNYGYTF,TGTGCCAGTAGTATAAGCAGGGCCGGACCGAACTATGGCTACACCTTC
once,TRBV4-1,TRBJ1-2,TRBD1,CASSYPTRGPDGYTF,TGCGCCAGCAGCTATCCCACTAGGGGGCCGGATGGCTACACCTTC
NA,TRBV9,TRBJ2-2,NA,CASSETGTPGELFF,TGTGCCAGCAGTGAGACCGGGACACCCGGGGAGCTGTTTTTT
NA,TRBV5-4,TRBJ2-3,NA,CASSPNGGPNTDTQYF,TGTGCCAGCAGCCCTAACGGGGGGCCAAACACAGATACGCAGTATTTT
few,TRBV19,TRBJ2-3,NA,CASSIESDTQYF,TGTGCCAGTAGTATAGAATCAGATACGCAGTATTTT
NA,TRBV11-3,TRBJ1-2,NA,CASSLFFVSNYGYTF,TGTGCCAGCAGCTTATTCTTCGTATCTAACTATGGCTACACCTTC
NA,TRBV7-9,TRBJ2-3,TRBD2,CASSTGLAVTDTQYF,TGTGCCAGCAGCACCGGACTAGCGGTGACAGATACGCAGTATTTT